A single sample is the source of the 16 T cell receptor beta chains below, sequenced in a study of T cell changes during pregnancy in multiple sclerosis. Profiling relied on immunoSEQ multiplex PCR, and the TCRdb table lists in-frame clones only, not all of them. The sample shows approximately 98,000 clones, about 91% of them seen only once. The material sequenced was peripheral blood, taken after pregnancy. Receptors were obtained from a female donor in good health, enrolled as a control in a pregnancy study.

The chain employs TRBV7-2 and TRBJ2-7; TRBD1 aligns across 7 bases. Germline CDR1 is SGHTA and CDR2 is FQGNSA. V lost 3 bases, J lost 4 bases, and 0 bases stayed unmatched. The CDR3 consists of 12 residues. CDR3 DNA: TGTGCCAGCAGCTTCAGGGGGTACGAGCAGTACTTC. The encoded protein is CASSFRGYEQYF.

CDR3 in amino acids: CASSFGAGVEEQFF. DNA of the CDR3: TGTGCCAGCAGCTTCGGAGCGGGAGTAGAGGAGCAGTTCTTC. This sequence joins TRBV11-2 and TRBJ2-1; 8 positions agree with TRBD2. This CDR3 region has 14 residues. Trimming cost V 3 bases and J 10 bases; bases outside gene matches: 8. CDR1 and CDR2 (germline): SGHAT, FQNNGV.

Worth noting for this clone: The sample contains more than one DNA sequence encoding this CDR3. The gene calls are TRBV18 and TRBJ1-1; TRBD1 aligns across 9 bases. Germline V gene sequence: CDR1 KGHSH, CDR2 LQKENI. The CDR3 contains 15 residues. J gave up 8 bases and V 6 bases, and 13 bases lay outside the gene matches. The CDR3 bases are TGTGCCAGCTCGCCAGGACAGGGGCCGTATAAAGAAGCTTTCTTT. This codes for CASSPGQGPYKEAFF.

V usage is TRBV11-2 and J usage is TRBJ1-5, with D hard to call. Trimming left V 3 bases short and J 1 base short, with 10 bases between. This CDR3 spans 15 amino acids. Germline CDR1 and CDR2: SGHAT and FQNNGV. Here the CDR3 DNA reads TGTGCCAGCAGCTTGTACTCGGGAAGCAATCAGCCCCAGCATTTT. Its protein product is CASSLYSGSNQPQHF.

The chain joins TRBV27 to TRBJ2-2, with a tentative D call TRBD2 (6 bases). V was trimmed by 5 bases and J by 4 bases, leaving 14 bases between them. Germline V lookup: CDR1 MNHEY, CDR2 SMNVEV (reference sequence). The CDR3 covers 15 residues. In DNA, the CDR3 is TGTGCCAGCAGTCCGCGGGGCGGGGTCACCGGGGAGCTGTTTTTT. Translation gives CASSPRGGVTGELFF.

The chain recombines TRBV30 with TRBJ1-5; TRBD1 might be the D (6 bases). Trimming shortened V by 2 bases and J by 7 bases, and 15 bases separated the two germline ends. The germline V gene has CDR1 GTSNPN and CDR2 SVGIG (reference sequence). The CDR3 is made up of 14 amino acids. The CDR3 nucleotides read TGTGCCTGGAGTACACAACAGGGCTGGCAGCCCCAGCATTTT. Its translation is CAWSTQQGWQPQHF.

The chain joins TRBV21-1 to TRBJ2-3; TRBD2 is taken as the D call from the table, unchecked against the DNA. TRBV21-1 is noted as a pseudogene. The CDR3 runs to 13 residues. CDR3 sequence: CASMRARTDTQYF. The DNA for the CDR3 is TGTGCCAGCATGAGGGCGCGCACAGATACGCAGTATTTT.

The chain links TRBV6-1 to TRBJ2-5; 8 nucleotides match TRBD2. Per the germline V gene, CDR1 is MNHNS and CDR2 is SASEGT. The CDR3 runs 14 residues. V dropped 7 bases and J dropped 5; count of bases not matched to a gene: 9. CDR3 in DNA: TGTGCCAGCACCAGCGGGAGCTACGATGAGACCCAGTACTTC. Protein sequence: CASTSGSYDETQYF.

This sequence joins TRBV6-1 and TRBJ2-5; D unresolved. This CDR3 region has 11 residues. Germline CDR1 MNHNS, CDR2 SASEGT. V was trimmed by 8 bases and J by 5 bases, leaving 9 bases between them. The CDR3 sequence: CASSPQETQYF. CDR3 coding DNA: TGTGCCAGCTCCCCTCAGGAGACCCAGTACTTC.

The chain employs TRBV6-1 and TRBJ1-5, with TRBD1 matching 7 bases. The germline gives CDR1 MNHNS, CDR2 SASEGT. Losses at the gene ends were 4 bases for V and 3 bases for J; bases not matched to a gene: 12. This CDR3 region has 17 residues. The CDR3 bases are TGTGCCAGCAGTGCCTACGGGACAGTTGGTGACAATCAGCCCCAGCATTTT. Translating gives CASSAYGTVGDNQPQHF.

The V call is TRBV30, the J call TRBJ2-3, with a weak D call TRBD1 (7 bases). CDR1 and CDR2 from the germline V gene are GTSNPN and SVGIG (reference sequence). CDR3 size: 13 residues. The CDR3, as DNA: TGTGCTTATACAGGGGAGGGCACAGATACGCAGTATTTT. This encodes CAYTGEGTDTQYF.

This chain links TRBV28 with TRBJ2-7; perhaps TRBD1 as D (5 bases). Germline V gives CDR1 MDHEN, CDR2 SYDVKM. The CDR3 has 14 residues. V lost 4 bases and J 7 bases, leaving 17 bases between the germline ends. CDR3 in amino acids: CASSSPQGVREQYF. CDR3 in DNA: TGTGCCAGCAGTTCACCCCAGGGTGTGAGGGAGCAGTACTTC.

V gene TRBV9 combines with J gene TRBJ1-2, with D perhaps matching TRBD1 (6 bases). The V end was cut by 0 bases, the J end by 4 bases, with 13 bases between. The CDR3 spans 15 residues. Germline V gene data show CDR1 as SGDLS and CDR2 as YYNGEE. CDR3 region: CASSVDQGNAYGYTF. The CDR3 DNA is TGTGCCAGCAGCGTAGACCAGGGGAACGCCTATGGCTACACCTTC.

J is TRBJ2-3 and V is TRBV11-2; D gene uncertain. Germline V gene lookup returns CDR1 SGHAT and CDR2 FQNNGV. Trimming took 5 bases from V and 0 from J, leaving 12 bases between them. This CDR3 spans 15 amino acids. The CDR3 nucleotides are TGTGCCAGCAGCCCCCTGCTAAGAAGCACAGATACGCAGTATTTT. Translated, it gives CASSPLLRSTDTQYF. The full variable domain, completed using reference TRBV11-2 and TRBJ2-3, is EAGVAQSPRYKIIEKRQSVAFWCNPISGHATLYWYQQILGQGPKLLIQFQNNGVVDDSQLPKDRFSAERLKGVDSTLKIQPAKLEDSAVYLCASSPLLRSTDTQYFGPGTRLTVL.

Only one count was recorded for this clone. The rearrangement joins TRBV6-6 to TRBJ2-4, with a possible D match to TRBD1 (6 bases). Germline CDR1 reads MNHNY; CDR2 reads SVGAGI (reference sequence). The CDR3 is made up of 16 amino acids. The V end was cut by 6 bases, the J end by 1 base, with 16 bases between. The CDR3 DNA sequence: TGTGCCAGCAGGTATCAGGGGATTAGGGCCAAAAACATTCAGTACTTC. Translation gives CASRYQGIRAKNIQYF.

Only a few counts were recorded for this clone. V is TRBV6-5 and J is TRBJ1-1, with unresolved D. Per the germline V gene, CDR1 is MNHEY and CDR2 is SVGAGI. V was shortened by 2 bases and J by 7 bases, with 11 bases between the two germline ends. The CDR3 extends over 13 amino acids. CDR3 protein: CASSYGGGLEAFF. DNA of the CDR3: TGTGCCAGCAGTTACGGCGGTGGTCTTGAAGCTTTCTTT.